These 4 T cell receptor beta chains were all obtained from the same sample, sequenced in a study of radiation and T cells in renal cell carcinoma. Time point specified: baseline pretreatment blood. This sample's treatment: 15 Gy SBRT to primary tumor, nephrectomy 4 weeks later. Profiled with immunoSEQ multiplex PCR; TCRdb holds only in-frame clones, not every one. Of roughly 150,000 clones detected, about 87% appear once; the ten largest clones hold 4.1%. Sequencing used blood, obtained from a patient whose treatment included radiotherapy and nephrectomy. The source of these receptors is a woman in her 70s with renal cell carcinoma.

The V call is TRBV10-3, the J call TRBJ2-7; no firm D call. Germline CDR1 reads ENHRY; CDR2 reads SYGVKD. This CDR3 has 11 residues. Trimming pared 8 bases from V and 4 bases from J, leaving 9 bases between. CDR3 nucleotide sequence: TGTGCCATCGCCTACCAATACGAGCAGTACTTC. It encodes CAIAYQYEQYF.

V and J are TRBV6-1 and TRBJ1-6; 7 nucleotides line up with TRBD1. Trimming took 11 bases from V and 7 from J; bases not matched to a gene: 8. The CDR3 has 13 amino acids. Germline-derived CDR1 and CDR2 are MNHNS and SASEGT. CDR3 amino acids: CASSKGANSPLHF. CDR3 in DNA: TGTGCCTCCTCTAAGGGGGCGAATTCACCCCTCCACTTT.

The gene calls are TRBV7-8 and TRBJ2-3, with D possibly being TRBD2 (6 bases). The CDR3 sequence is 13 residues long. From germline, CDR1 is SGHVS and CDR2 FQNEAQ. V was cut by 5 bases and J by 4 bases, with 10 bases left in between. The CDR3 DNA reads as TGTGCCAGCAGCACGACTAGTTCAGATACGCAGTATTTT. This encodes CASSTTSSDTQYF.

The chain's CDR3 is CASSGAYEQYF. In DNA, the CDR3 is TGTGCCAGCAGCGGGGCCTACGAGCAGTACTTC. This sequence joins TRBV7-2 and TRBJ2-7; D is unclear. V lost 5 bases, J lost 2 bases, and 4 bases lay in between. The CDR3 length is 11 residues. From germline, CDR1 is SGHTA and CDR2 FQGNSA.